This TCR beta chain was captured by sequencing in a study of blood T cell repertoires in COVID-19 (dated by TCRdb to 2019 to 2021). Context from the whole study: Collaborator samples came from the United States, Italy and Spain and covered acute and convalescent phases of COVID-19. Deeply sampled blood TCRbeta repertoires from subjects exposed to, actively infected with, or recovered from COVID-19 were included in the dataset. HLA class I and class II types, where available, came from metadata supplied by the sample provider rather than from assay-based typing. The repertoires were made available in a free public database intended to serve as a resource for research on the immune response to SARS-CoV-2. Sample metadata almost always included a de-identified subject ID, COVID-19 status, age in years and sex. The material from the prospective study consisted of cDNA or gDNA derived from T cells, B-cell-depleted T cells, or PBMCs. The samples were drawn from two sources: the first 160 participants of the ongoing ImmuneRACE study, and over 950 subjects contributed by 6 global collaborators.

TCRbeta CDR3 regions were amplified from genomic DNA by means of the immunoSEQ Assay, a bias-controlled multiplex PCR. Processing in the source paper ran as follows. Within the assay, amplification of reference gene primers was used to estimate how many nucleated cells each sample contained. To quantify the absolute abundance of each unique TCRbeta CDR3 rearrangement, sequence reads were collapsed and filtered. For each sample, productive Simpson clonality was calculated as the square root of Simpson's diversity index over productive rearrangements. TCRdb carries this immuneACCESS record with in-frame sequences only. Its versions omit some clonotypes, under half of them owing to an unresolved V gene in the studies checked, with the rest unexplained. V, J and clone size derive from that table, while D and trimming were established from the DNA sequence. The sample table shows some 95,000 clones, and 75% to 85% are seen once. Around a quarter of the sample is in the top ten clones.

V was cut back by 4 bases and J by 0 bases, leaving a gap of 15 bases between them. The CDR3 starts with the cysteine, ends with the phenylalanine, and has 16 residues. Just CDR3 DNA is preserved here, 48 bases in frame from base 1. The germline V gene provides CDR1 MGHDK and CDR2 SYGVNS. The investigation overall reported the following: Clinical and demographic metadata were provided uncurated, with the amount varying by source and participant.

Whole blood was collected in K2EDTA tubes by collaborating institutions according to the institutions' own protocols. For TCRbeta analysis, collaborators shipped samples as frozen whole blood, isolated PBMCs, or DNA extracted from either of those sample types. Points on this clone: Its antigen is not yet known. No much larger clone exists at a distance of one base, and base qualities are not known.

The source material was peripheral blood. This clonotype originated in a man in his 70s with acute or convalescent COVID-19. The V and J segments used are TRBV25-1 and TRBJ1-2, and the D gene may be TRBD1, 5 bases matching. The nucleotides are TGTGCCAGCAGTGGACGTGGGGCAGCAACTAACTATGGCTACACCTTC. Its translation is CASSGRGAATNYGYTF.